This entry describes one T cell receptor beta chain. No antigen is known for it. These data come from a study of T cells after posttransplantation cyclophosphamide. Study-wide points: Blood and skin or GI T cell repertoires showed limited TRB overlap. Donor CD8+ memory clones often dominated recipient blood repertoires at later times. Recipient CMV seropositivity and CMV reactivation strongly tracked TRB clonality.

Generated by immunoSEQ multiplex PCR, the TCRdb table keeps only in-frame clones and is missing some. The data contain more than 60,000 clones, just over 90% of them singletons. The CDR3 runs to 18 residues. V trimming: 5 bases; J trimming: 1 base; junction bases outside the gene matches: 15. CDR1 is SGHTA and CDR2 is FQGNSA in the germline V gene. The sequenced sample was PBMCs. This chain joins TRBV7-2 and TRBJ2-7, with 9 bases matching TRBD1. This clonotype originated in a woman aged 25 to 45 in good health and a related stem cell transplant donor. The DNA for the CDR3 is TGTGCCAGCAGCAAAGAACCCGGGACAGGGAGTTCATCCTACGAGCAGTACTTC. As protein: CASSKEPGTGSSSYEQYF.